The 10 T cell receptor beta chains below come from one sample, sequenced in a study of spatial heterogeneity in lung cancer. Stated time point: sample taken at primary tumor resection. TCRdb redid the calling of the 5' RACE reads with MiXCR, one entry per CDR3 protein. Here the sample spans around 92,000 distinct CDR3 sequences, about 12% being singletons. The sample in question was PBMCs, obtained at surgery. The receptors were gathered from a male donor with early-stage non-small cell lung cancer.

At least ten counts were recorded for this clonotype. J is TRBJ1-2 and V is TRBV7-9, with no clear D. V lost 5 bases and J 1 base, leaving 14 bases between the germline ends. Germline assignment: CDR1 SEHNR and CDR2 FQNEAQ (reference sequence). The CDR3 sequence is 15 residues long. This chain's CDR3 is CASSAPRRDNYGYTF. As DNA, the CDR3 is TGTGCCAGCAGCGCCCCTCGACGGGATAACTATGGCTACACCTTC.

The CDR3: CASSIRGGSTGELFF. DNA for the CDR3: TGTGCCAGTAGTATAAGAGGGGGCTCCACCGGGGAGCTGTTTTTT. The chain couples TRBV19 to TRBJ2-2, with TRBD1 matching 7 bases. Germline CDR1 and CDR2: LNHDA and SQIVND (reference sequence). V shed 2 bases, J shed 4 bases, and the junction held 4 bases outside the gene matches. This CDR3 comprises 15 residues.

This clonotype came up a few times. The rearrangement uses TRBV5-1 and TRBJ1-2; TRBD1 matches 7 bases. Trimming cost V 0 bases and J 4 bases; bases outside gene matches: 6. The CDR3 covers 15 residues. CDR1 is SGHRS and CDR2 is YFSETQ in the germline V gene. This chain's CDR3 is CASSLGGQPFYGYTF. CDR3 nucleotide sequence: TGCGCCAGCAGCTTGGGGGGACAGCCCTTCTATGGCTACACCTTC.

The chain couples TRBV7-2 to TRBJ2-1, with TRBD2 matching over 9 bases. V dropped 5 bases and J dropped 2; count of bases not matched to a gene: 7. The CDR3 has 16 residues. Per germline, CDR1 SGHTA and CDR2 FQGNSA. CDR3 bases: TGTGCCAGCAGCCTTATAGCGGGGGAGACCTACAATGAGCAGTTCTTC. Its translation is CASSLIAGETYNEQFF.

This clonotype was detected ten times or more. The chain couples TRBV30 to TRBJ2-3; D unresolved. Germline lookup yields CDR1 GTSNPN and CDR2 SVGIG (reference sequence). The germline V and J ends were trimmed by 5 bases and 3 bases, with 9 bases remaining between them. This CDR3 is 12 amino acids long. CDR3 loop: CAWGLGTDTQYF. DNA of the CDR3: TGTGCCTGGGGGCTAGGTACAGATACGCAGTATTTT.

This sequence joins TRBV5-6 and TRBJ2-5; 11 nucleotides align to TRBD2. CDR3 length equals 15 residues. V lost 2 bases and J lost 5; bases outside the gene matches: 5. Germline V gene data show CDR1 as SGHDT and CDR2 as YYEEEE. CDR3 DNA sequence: TGTGCCAGCAGCTTCCCTAGCGGGAGGACGGAGACCCAGTACTTC. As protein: CASSFPSGRTETQYF.

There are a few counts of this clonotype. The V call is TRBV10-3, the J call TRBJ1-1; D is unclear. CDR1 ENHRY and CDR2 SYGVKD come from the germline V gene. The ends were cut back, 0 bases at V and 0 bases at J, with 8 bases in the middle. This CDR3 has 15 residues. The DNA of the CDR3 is TGTGCCATCAGTGAGTCCGGCACCATGAACACTGAAGCTTTCTTT. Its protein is CAISESGTMNTEAFF.

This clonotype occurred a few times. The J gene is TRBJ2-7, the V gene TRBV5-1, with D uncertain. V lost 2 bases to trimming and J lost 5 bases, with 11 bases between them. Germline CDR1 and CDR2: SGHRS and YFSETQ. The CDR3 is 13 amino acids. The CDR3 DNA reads TGCGCCAGCAGCTTTGGCGGAGATAACGAGCAGTACTTC. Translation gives CASSFGGDNEQYF.

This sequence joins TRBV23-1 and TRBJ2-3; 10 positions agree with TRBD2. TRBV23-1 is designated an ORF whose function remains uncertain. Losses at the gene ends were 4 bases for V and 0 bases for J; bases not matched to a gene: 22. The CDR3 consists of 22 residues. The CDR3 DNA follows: TGCGCCAGCAGTCGACACGTCGACAGAATCCATAGGACTAGCGGAAGCACAGATACGCAGTATTTT. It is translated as CASSRHVDRIHRTSGSTDTQYF.

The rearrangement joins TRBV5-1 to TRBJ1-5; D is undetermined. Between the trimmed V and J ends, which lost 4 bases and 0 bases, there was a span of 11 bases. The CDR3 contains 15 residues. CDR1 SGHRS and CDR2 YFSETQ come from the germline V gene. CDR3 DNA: TGCGCCAGCAGCCAGCGGACGGGTAGCAATCAGCCCCAGCATTTT. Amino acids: CASSQRTGSNQPQHF.